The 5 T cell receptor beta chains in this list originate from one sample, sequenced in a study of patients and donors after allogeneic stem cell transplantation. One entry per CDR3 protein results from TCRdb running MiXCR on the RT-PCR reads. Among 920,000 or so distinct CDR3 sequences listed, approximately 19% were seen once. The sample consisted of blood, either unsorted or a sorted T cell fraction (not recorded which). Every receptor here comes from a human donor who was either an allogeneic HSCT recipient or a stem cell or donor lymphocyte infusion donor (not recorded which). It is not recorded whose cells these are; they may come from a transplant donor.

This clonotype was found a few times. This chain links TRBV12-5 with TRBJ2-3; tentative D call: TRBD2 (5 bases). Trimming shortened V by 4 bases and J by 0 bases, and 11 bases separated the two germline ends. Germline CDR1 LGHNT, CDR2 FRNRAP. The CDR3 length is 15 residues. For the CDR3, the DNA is TGTGCTAGTGGTTCCCCGTGGACTAGCACAGATACGCAGTATTTT. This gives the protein CASGSPWTSTDTQYF.

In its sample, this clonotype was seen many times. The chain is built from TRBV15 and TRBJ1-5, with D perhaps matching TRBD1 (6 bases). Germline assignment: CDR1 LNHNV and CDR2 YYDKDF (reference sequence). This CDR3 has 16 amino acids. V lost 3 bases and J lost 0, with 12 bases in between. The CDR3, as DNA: TGTGCCACCAGCAGCGACAGGTCAAATAGCAATCAGCCCCAGCATTTT. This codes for CATSSDRSNSNQPQHF.

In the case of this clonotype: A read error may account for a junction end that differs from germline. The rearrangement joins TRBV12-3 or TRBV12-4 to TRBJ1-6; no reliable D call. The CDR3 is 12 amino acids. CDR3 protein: CASSLGGPDYAF. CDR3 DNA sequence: TGTGCCAGCAGTTTAGGCGGCCCGGACTACGCCTTT.

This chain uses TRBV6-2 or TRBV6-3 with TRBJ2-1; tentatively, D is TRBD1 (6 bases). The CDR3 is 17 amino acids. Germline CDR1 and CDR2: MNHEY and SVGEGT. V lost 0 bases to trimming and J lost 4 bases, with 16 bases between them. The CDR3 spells CASSYSGPGTPYNEQFF. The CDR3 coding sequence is TGTGCCAGCAGTTACTCCGGACCCGGGACACCTTACAATGAGCAGTTCTTC.

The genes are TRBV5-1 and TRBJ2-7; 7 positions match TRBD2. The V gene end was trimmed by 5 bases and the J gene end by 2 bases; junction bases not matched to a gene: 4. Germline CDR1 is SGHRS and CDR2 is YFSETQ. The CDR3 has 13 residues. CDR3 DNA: TGCGCCAGCAGACTAGCGACCGCCTACGAGCAGTACTTC. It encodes CASRLATAYEQYF.